This passage covers 22 T cell receptor beta chains from one sample sequenced in a study of low-dose radiotherapy and immunotherapy resistance in tumors (dated by TCRdb to 2022 to 2024). The sample's time point label, decoded: after trial treatment. This sample's treatment or condition label indicates: LDRT plus nivolumab, ipilimumab, low-dose cyclophosphamide and aspirin (RACIN trial). The sequencer listed for this sample is Illumina HiSeq 2500. Superscript III and a set of TRAV- and TRBV-specific primers were used to synthesize first-strand cDNA, so that both TCRalpha and TCRbeta chains were covered. TCRs were amplified for about 20 PCR cycles with Phusion, using a constant-region primer paired with the adapter attached to the V primers. TCRdb passed the public sequencing reads through fastp at Q25 and MiXCR, retaining productive beta sequences. Rows are unified per CDR3 protein, each entry keeping the most common DNA and genes. For this sample there are nearly 60,000 distinct CDR3 sequences; roughly 23% appear just once. In total, the top ten clones hold less than 7.5% of the sample.

Sequences were derived from PBMCs, sampled after low-dose radiotherapy plus immunotherapy. All receptors derive from a male donor with prostate cancer.

The table lists this clonotype with many counts. This chain connects TRBV19 to TRBJ2-1, with D possibly called TRBD1 or TRBD2 (5 bases each). V lost 1 base to trimming and J lost 7 bases, with 17 bases between them. Germline CDR1 is LNHDA and CDR2 is SQIVND (reference sequence). The CDR3 has 16 amino acids. This chain's CDR3 is CASSIGRDGSPNEQFF. CDR3 in DNA: TGTGCCAGTAGTATAGGTCGGGACGGGTCACCAAATGAGCAGTTCTTC. The whole variable domain, remainder taken from reference TRBV19 and TRBJ2-1, is DGGITQSPKYLFRKEGQNVTLSCEQNLNHDAMYWYRQDPGQGLRLIYYSQIVNDFQKGDIAEGYSVSREKKESFPLTVTSAQKNPTAFYLCASSIGRDGSPNEQFFGPGTRLTVL.

In this sample, this clonotype turned up many times. The DNA for the CDR3 is TGCAGTGCTAGAGTGCTGGGATCCTACGAGCAGTACTTC. This codes for CSARVLGSYEQYF. This chain uses TRBV20-1 with TRBJ2-7; no clear D. The V and J ends lost 1 base and 1 base respectively, with 8 bases between them. The CDR3 covers 13 residues. Looked up from germline, CDR1 is DFQATT and CDR2 is SNEGSKA (reference sequence).

In its sample, this clonotype was seen many times. This chain joins TRBV7-3 and TRBJ1-1; tentative D call: TRBD1 (5 bases). The germline V gene encodes CDR1 SGHTA and CDR2 FQGTGA. This CDR3 has 14 residues. Trimming left V 3 bases short and J 2 bases short, with 10 bases between. In DNA form, the CDR3 reads TGTGCCAGCAGCTTGTACGGGGGTAACACTGAAGCTTTCTTT. Protein sequence: CASSLYGGNTEAFF. Full variable domain (missing parts from reference TRBV7-3 and TRBJ1-1): GAGVSQTPSNKVTEKGKYVELRCDPISGHTALYWYRQSLGQGPEFLIYFQGTGAADDSGLPNDRFFAVRPEGSVSTLKIQRTERGDSAVYLCASSLYGGNTEAFFGQGTRLTVV.

The sample holds many counts of this clonotype. The rearrangement uses TRBV27 and TRBJ2-5; 13 bases are shared with TRBD2. The ends lost 5 bases at V and 6 bases at J; junction bases unmatched: 15. The CDR3 covers 18 residues. CDR1 is MNHEY and CDR2 is SMNVEV in the germline V gene (reference sequence). Here the CDR3 DNA reads TGTGCCAGCAGTACCAGGACTAGCGGGGGCCCTAGTCAACAGACCCAGTACTTC. Translating gives CASSTRTSGGPSQQTQYF.

This clonotype was seen many times. This chain joins TRBV29-1 and TRBJ2-2, with 8 bases identical to TRBD1. The CDR3 is made up of 16 amino acids. Looked up from germline, CDR1 is SQVTM and CDR2 is ANQGSEA. Trimming removed 6 bases from V and 2 bases from J; junction bases left unmatched: 11. The CDR3: CSVAGGTGDNTGELFF. In DNA form, the CDR3 reads TGCAGCGTGGCCGGAGGGACAGGAGATAACACCGGGGAGCTGTTTTTT.

This clonotype occurred many times. The rearrangement uses TRBV29-1 and TRBJ2-6, with a weak D call TRBD2 (6 bases). CDR1 SQVTM and CDR2 ANQGSEA come from the germline V gene. Trimming took 3 bases from V and 0 from J, leaving 6 bases between them. This CDR3 contains 14 residues. CDR3 nucleotide sequence: TGCAGCGTTGACGGGGGCTCTGGGGCCAACGTCCTGACTTTC. Its translation: CSVDGGSGANVLTF.

This clonotype was detected many times. This chain joins TRBV19 and TRBJ2-5, with 7 positions matching TRBD2. The CDR3 spans 15 residues. V shed 7 bases, J shed 5 bases, and the junction held 13 bases outside the gene matches. Germline loops: CDR1 LNHDA, CDR2 SQIVND (reference sequence). The CDR3 spells CASNALSAGVETQYF. DNA of the CDR3: TGTGCCAGTAACGCCCTCTCTGCGGGGGTTGAGACCCAGTACTTC. Complete variable domain (other parts from reference TRBV19 and TRBJ2-5): DGGITQSPKYLFRKEGQNVTLSCEQNLNHDAMYWYRQDPGQGLRLIYYSQIVNDFQKGDIAEGYSVSREKKESFPLTVTSAQKNPTAFYLCASNALSAGVETQYFGPGTRLLVL.

Points on this clonotype: No DNA is shown, since the ends of the CDR3 on it are uncertain; the CDR3 is the one TCRdb lists. The chain's CDR3 is CASSYWDTGELFFF. This chain connects TRBV6-5 to TRBJ2-2. CDR1 MNHEY and CDR2 SVGAGI come from the germline V gene. The CDR3 has 14 residues if both end residues are counted.

For this clonotype: A far more abundant clone sits one base away, making this likely a read error. J is TRBJ2-7 and V is TRBV13; TRBD2 is a possible D gene (6 bases). The CDR3 extends over 14 amino acids. V lost 6 bases, J lost 2 bases, and 14 bases lay in between. From germline, CDR1 is PRHDT and CDR2 FYEKMQ (reference sequence). CDR3 coding DNA: TGTGCCAGCAGTCAAGCGGGCCCGCCCTACGAGCAGTACTTC. Its protein product is CASSQAGPPYEQYF.

This clonotype came up many times. The V and J genes are TRBV29-1 and TRBJ1-1; unclear D gene. Germline V gene sequence: CDR1 SQVTM, CDR2 ANQGSEA. The germline V and J ends were trimmed by 5 bases and 5 bases, with 12 bases remaining between them. This CDR3 spans 12 amino acids. The CDR3 coding sequence is TGCAGCGTTAATCTTGGGGTTACTGAAGCTTTCTTT. This sequence encodes CSVNLGVTEAFF.

On this clonotype: With only one base between it and a far larger clone, this is likely a read error. The chain has TRBV14 and TRBJ2-7; D ambiguous. Germline CDR1 SGHDN, CDR2 FVKESK. The CDR3 runs to 11 residues. CDR3 amino acids: CASSLDLLPFF. For the CDR3, the DNA is TGTGCCAGCAGCCTAGATCTTCTCCCGTTCTTC.

The J gene is TRBJ2-5, the V gene TRBV2, with D maybe TRBD2 (5 bases). Per germline, CDR1 SNHLY and CDR2 FYNNEI. This CDR3 has 13 amino acids. V lost 4 bases and J 5 bases, leaving 11 bases between the germline ends. The CDR3 is CASSGGSRETQYF. CDR3 DNA sequence: TGTGCCAGCAGTGGCGGGTCAAGGGAGACCCAGTACTTC.

This clonotype appeared many times. At one of its ends the junction is not consistent with the germline gene, which may arise from a read error. J is TRBJ2-4 and V is TRBV29-1; TRBD1 aligns across 7 bases. CDR3 length equals 12 residues. Germline-derived CDR1 and CDR2 are SQVTM and ANQGSEA. CDR3 amino acids: CSVEKDRYPLGF. The CDR3 DNA reads as TGCAGCGTTGAAAAGGACAGGTACCCCCTGGGCTTC.

In this sample, this clonotype turned up many times. In nucleotides, the CDR3 is TGTGCCAGCAGCCTTGGGGCCAACGTCCTGACTTTC. Its translation is CASSLGANVLTF. This rearrangement joins TRBV3-1 to TRBJ2-6; no firm D call. The germline V gene encodes CDR1 LGHDT and CDR2 YNNKEL (reference sequence). The CDR3 has 12 residues. V dropped 4 bases and J dropped 3 bases, with 1 base sitting between them.

This clonotype was seen repeatedly, ten times or more. The chain is built from TRBV7-6 and TRBJ2-7; tentatively, D is TRBD2 (6 bases). The CDR3 extends over 15 amino acids. V was clipped by 2 bases and J by 0 bases, with 11 bases between them. Germline V gene lookup returns CDR1 SGHVS and CDR2 FNYEAQ. CDR3 region: CASSLLRGNSYEQYF. Written as DNA, the CDR3 is TGTGCCAGCAGCTTATTGCGCGGGAACTCCTACGAGCAGTACTTC.

The chain employs TRBV5-1 and TRBJ2-1, with 10 bases matching TRBD1. The CDR3 is 14 amino acids. CDR1 is SGHRS and CDR2 is YFSETQ in the germline V gene. Germline trimming cut 4 bases from V and 6 bases from J; bases unmatched to any gene: 4. This CDR3 reads CASSTGQGVNEQFF. CDR3 in DNA: TGCGCCAGCAGCACAGGACAGGGGGTCAATGAGCAGTTCTTC.

This clonotype was recorded many times. The V gene is TRBV27, the J gene TRBJ1-3, with 7 bases fitting TRBD1. CDR1 MNHEY and CDR2 SMNVEV come from the germline V gene (reference sequence). The CDR3 covers 16 residues. The junction had 9 bases not matched to a gene; V was cut back by 6 bases and J by 1 base. The CDR3 bases are TGTGCCAGCAGCTTTTCGGCAGGGGGGTCTGGAAACACCATATATTTT. It codes for CASSFSAGGSGNTIYF.

The V call is TRBV5-1, the J call TRBJ1-3; no definite D call. The germline V and J ends were trimmed by 0 bases and 0 bases, with 10 bases remaining between them. This CDR3 spans 16 amino acids. CDR1 and CDR2 from the germline V gene are SGHRS and YFSETQ. This CDR3 is CASSLAGGNSGNTIYF. The CDR3 bases are TGCGCCAGCAGCTTGGCTGGCGGGAACTCTGGAAACACCATATATTTT.

This clonotype has a count of ten or more. The chain has TRBV7-9 and TRBJ2-3, with a tentative D call TRBD1 (5 bases). V was clipped by 5 bases and J by 4 bases, with 13 bases between them. Germline values: CDR1 SEHNR, CDR2 FQNEAQ (reference sequence). CDR3 length: 14 residues. The CDR3 nucleotides read TGTGCCAGCAGCGGCAGGGTCGATGCAGATACGCAGTATTTT. As protein: CASSGRVDADTQYF. Complete variable domain (other parts from reference TRBV7-9 and TRBJ2-3): DTGVSQNPRHKITKRGQNVTFRCDPISEHNRLYWYRQTLGQGPEFLTYFQNEAQLEKSRLLSDRFSAERPKGSFSTLEIQRTEQGDSAMYLCASSGRVDADTQYFGPGTRLTVL.

The chain uses TRBV9 and TRBJ2-2; D ambiguous. The ends were cut back, 0 bases at V and 0 bases at J, with 9 bases in the middle. The CDR3 runs 16 residues. From germline, CDR1 is SGDLS and CDR2 YYNGEE. The CDR3 region is CASSVGTDTNTGELFF. The CDR3 coding sequence is TGTGCCAGCAGCGTAGGAACCGACACGAACACCGGGGAGCTGTTTTTT.

V gene TRBV6-5 combines with J gene TRBJ2-3; 9 bases are shared with TRBD2. The junction had 11 bases not matched to a gene; V was cut back by 6 bases and J by 4 bases. This CDR3 spans 16 amino acids. Germline V CDR1 and CDR2: MNHEY, SVGAGI. The CDR3 sequence: CASSPMAGGPPDTQYF. CDR3 DNA sequence: TGTGCCAGCAGCCCGATGGCGGGGGGGCCACCAGATACGCAGTATTTT.

Concerning this clonotype: This likely reflects a read error, since a far larger clone is one base away. Written as DNA, the CDR3 is TGTGTCAGCAGACCGGGGCAGGCGTCCTACAATGAGCAGTTCTTC. Amino acid sequence: CVSRPGQASYNEQFF. This chain connects TRBV10-3 to TRBJ2-1; D might be TRBD1 or TRBD2, each matching 5 bases. The CDR3 spans 15 residues. The V gene's germline CDR1 is ENHRY and CDR2 SYGVKD.